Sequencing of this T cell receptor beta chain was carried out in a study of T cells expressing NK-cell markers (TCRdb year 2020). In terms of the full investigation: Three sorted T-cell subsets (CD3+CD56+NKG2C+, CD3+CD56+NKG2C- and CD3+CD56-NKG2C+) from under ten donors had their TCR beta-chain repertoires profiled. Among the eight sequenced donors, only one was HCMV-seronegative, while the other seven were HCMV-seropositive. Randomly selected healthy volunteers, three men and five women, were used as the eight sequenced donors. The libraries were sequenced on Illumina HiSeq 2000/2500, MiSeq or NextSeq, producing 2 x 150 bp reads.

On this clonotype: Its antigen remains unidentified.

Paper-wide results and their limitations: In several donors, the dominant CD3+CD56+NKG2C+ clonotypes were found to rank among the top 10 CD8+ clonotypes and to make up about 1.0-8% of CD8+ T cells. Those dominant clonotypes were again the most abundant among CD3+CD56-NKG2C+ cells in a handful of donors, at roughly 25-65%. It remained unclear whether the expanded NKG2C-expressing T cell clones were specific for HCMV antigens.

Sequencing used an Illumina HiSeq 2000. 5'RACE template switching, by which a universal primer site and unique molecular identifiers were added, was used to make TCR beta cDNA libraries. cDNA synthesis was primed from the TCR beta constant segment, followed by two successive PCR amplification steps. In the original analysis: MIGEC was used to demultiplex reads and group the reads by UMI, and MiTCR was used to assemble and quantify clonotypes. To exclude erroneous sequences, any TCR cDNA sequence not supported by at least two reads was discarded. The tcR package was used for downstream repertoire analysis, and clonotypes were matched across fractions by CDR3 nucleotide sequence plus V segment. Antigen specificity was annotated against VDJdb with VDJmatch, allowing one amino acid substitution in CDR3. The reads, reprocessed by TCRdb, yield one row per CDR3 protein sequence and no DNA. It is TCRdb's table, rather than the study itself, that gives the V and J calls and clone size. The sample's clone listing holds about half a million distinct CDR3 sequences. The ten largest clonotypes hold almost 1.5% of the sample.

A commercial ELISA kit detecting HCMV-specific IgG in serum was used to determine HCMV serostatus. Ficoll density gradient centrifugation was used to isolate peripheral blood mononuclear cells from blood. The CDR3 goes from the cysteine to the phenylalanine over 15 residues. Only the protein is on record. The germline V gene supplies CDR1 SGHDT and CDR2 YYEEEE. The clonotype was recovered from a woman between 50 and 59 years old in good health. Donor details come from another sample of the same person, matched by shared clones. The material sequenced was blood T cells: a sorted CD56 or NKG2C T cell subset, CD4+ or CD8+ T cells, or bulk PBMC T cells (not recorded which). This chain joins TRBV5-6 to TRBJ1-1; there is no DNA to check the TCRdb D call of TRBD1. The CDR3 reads CASSRTGGENTEAFF.